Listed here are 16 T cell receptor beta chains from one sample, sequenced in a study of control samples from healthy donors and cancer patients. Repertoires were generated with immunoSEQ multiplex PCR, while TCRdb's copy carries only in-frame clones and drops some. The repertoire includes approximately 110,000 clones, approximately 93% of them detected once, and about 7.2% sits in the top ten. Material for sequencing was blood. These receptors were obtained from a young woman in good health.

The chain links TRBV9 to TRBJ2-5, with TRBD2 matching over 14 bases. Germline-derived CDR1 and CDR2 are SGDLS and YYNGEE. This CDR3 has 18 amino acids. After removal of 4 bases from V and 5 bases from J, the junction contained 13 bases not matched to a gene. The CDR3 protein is CASSNTPGLAGDPETQYF. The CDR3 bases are TGTGCCAGCAGCAATACCCCGGGACTAGCGGGGGATCCGGAGACCCAGTACTTC.

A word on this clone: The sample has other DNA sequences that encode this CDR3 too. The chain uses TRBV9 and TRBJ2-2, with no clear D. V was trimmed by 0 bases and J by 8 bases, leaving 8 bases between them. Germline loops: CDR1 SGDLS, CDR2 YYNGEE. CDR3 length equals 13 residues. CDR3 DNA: TGTGCCAGCAGCGTAGGAGGCCCGGGGGAGCTGTTTTTT. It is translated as CASSVGGPGELFF.

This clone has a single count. The CDR3 region is CASSSLGTRWRYEQYF. The CDR3 DNA reads as TGTGCCAGCAGTTCTCTCGGGACTAGGTGGCGGTACGAGCAGTACTTC. This chain uses TRBV28 with TRBJ2-7; 8 nucleotides match TRBD2. From germline, CDR1 is MDHEN and CDR2 SYDVKM. V gave up 4 bases and J gave up 4 bases; unmatched junction bases: 12. CDR3 length: 16 amino acids.

CDR3 residues: CASSTRKGGETQYF. The CDR3 bases are TGTGCCAGTAGTACACGAAAAGGGGGAGAGACCCAGTACTTC. The chain is built from TRBV19 and TRBJ2-5; perhaps TRBD1 as D (6 bases). Germline CDR1 is LNHDA and CDR2 is SQIVND (reference sequence). Trimming removed 4 bases from V and 4 bases from J, with 13 bases in between. The CDR3 is 14 amino acids.

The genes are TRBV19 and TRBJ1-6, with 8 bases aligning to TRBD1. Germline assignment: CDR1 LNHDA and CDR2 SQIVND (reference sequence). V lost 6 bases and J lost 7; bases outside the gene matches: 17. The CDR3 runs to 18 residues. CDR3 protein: CASSRLSPWTGTNSPLHF. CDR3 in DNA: TGTGCCAGTAGCCGTCTATCCCCTTGGACAGGGACGAATTCACCCCTCCACTTT.

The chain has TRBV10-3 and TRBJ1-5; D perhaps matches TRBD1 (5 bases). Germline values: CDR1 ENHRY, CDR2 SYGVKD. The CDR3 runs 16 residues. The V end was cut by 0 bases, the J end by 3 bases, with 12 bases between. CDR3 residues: CAISESKKGYNQPQHF. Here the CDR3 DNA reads TGTGCCATCAGTGAGTCGAAGAAGGGGTACAATCAGCCCCAGCATTTT.

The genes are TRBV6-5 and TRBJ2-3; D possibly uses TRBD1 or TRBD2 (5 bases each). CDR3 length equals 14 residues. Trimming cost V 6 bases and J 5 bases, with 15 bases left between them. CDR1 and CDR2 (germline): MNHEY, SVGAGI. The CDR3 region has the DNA TGTGCCAGCAGCGTCCAGGGACGGGGAGATACGCAGTATTTT. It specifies CASSVQGRGDTQYF.

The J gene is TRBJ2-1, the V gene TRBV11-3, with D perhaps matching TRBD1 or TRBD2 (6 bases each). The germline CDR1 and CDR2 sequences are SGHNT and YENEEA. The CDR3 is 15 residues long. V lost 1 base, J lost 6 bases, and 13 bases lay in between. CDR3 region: CASSLGGGGGNEQFF. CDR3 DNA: TGTGCCAGCAGCTTAGGGGGAGGAGGGGGCAATGAGCAGTTCTTC.

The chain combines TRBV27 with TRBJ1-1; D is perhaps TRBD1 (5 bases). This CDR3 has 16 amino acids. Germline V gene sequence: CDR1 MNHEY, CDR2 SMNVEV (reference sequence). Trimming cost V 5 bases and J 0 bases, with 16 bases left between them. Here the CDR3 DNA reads TGTGCCAGCAGTCCGCGCGGGGGGATCCTGAACACTGAAGCTTTCTTT. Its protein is CASSPRGGILNTEAFF.

DNA for the CDR3: TGTGCCACCAGCAGGGAATTTCGGCAAGGGGCGAGGACTGAAGCTTTCTTT. The encoded protein is CATSREFRQGARTEAFF. J is TRBJ1-1 and V is TRBV15; D might be TRBD1 (5 bases). V dropped 3 bases and J dropped 5 bases, with 22 bases sitting between them. Per the germline V gene, CDR1 is LNHNV and CDR2 is YYDKDF (reference sequence). This CDR3 has 17 residues.

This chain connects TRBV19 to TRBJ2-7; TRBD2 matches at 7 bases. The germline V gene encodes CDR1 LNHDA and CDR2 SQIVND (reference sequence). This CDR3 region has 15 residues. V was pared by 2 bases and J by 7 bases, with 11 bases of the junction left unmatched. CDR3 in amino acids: CASSISTSLGLEQYF. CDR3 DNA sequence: TGTGCCAGTAGTATATCGACTAGCCTCGGGTTGGAGCAGTACTTC. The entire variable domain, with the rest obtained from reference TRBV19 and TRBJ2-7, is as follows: DGGITQSPKYLFRKEGQNVTLSCEQNLNHDAMYWYRQDPGQGLRLIYYSQIVNDFQKGDIAEGYSVSREKKESFPLTVTSAQKNPTAFYLCASSISTSLGLEQYFGPGTRLTVT.

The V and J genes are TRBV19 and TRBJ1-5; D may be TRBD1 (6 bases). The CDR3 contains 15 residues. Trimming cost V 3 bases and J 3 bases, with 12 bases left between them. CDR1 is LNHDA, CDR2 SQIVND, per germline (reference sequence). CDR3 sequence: CASSIKRGPNQPQHF. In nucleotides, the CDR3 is TGTGCCAGTAGTATTAAGCGGGGGCCCAATCAGCCCCAGCATTTT.

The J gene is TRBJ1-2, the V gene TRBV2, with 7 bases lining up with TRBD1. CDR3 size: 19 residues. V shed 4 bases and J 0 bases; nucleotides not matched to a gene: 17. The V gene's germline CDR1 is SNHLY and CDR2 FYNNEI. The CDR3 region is CASSGPPWIRQGTNYGYTF. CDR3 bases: TGTGCCAGCAGTGGCCCCCCCTGGATTAGACAGGGAACTAACTATGGCTACACCTTC. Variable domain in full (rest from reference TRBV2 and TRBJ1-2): EPEVTQTPSHQVTQMGQEVILRCVPISNHLYFYWYRQILGQKVEFLVSFYNNEISEKSEIFDDQFSVERPDGSNFTLKIRSTKLEDSAMYFCASSGPPWIRQGTNYGYTFGSGTRLTVV.

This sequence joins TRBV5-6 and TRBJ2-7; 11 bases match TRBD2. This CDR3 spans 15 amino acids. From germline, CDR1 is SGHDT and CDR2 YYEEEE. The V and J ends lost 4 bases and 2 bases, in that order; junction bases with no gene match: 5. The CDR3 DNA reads TGTGCCAGCAGCACTACTAGCGGGAGCCCCTACGAGCAGTACTTC. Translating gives CASSTTSGSPYEQYF. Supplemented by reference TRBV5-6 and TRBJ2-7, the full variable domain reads DAGVTQSPTHLIKTRGQQVTLRCSPKSGHDTVSWYQQALGQGPQFIFQYYEEEERQRGNFPDRFSGHQFPNYSSELNVNALLLGDSALYLCASSTTSGSPYEQYFGPGTRLTVT.

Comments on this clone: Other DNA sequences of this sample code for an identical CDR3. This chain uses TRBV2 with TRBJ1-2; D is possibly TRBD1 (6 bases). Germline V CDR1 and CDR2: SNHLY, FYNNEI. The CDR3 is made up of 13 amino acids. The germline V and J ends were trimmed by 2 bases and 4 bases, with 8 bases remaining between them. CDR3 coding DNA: TGTGCCAGCAGTGAACGACAGGTCTATGGCTACACCTTC. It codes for CASSERQVYGYTF.

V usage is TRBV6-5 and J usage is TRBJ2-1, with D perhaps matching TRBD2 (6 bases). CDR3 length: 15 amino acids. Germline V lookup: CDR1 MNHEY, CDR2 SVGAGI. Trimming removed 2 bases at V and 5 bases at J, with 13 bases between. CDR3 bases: TGTGCCAGCAGTTACCGCGGGACCACGCACAATGAGCAGTTCTTC. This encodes CASSYRGTTHNEQFF.